The 19 T cell receptor beta chains below come from one sample, sequenced in a study of blood T cell repertoires in COVID-19. Clones were read by immunoSEQ multiplex PCR, and TCRdb kept only the in-frame ones, dropping some. The sample has hundreds of thousands of clones, approximately 90% seen once; the top ten hold under 1.5%. The sequencing sample was made of peripheral blood. The receptors stem from a woman in her 30s with active or convalescent COVID-19.

This clone was counted between two and nine times. V and J are TRBV1 and TRBJ1-4; the table assigns TRBD1, which was not confirmed against the DNA. TRBV1 is noted as a pseudogene. CDR3 length equals 20 residues. The CDR3 DNA follows: TGCACCAGCAGCTCTGAGAGGGGGCGATTCGAGGTGTGCGGGAAGGAAAAACTGTTTTTT. Encoded protein: CTSSSERGRFEVCGKEKLFF.

This chain connects TRBV4-2 to TRBJ2-7; the D is unclear. With 0 bases removed from V and 4 bases from J, the gap between germline ends came to 10 bases. The germline V gene has CDR1 LGHNA and CDR2 YNFKEQ. The CDR3 has 14 residues. The DNA for the CDR3 is TGTGCCAGCAGCCAAGAAGTAGCCTCATACGAGCAGTACTTC. Its translation: CASSQEVASYEQYF.

The chain carries TRBV10-1 and TRBJ2-3, with 11 nucleotides matching TRBD2. Germline-derived CDR1 and CDR2 are WNHNN and SYGVQD (reference sequence). The CDR3 loop spans 18 amino acids. With 9 bases clipped from V and 2 bases from J, the junction kept 16 bases outside the gene matches. CDR3 in DNA: TGCGCCAGTCTACAAAAAAGGGTAGCGGGAGGGTTCACAGATACGCAGTATTTT. This codes for CASLQKRVAGGFTDTQYF.

This chain uses TRBV12-1 with TRBJ1-6; TRBD1, the D gene given by the table, was not confirmed from the DNA. TRBV12-1 is a pseudogene. The CDR3 sequence is 16 residues long. The CDR3 DNA reads TGTGCCAGCAGCCCCCCCCGACACAGCCATAATTCACCCCTCCACTTT. Translating it yields CASSPPRHSHNSPLHF.

This chain links TRBV6-6 with TRBJ2-3; D gene unclear. Trimming took 2 bases from V and 2 from J, leaving 8 bases between them. CDR1 and CDR2 (germline): MNHNY, SVGAGI (reference sequence). The CDR3 has 14 amino acids. CDR3 sequence reads: CASSYGRYTDTQYF. The DNA for the CDR3 is TGTGCCAGCAGTTACGGCCGTTACACAGATACGCAGTATTTT.

The V gene is TRBV27, the J gene TRBJ1-2; no clear D gene. The V and J ends lost 8 bases and 5 bases respectively, with 15 bases between them. Germline CDR1 MNHEY, CDR2 SMNVEV (reference sequence). The CDR3 runs 13 residues. CDR3 nucleotide sequence: TGTGCCAGCGGGGAGTCCTTTCTATATGGCTACACCTTC. Protein product: CASGESFLYGYTF.

The chain couples TRBV19 to TRBJ1-2; maybe TRBD1 (6 bases). The CDR3 consists of 15 residues. V lost 8 bases and J lost 0, with 16 bases in between. Germline CDR1 and CDR2: LNHDA and SQIVND (reference sequence). This chain's CDR3 is CASPGQKTSNYGYTF. The CDR3 DNA reads as TGTGCCAGTCCGGGACAAAAAACGTCTAACTATGGCTACACCTTC.

The chain carries TRBV18 and TRBJ2-2; D perhaps matches TRBD1 (5 bases). The CDR3 covers 16 residues. Trimming shortened V by 2 bases and J by 1 base, and 11 bases separated the two germline ends. Germline V gene sequence: CDR1 KGHSH, CDR2 LQKENI. Here the CDR3 DNA reads TGTGCCAGCTCACCAGCAGGGAAGGGGAACACCGGGGAGCTGTTTTTT. It specifies CASSPAGKGNTGELFF.

V usage is TRBV6-2 or TRBV6-3 and J usage is TRBJ2-1, with 9 bases aligning to TRBD1. V shed 8 bases, J shed 7 bases, and the junction held 21 bases outside the gene matches. From germline, CDR1 is MNHEY and CDR2 SVGEGT. This CDR3 comprises 18 residues. The CDR3 DNA reads as TGTGCCAGCCGCCCCCGAGCTACCGGGACAGGGACTTCAAATGAGCAGTTCTTC. Encoded protein: CASRPRATGTGTSNEQFF.

The rearrangement links TRBV5-6 to TRBJ2-3; TRBD1 might be the D (6 bases). The CDR3 spans 15 residues. Trimming took off 3 bases at V and 1 base at J, with 12 bases between the two ends. Germline V CDR1 and CDR2: SGHDT, YYEEEE. Here the CDR3 DNA reads TGTGCCAGCAGCTCCACAGGGTACGGCACAGATACGCAGTATTTT. Protein sequence: CASSSTGYGTDTQYF.

This chain uses TRBV10-3 with TRBJ2-5; 14 nucleotides align to TRBD2. The CDR3 has 17 residues. CDR1 ENHRY and CDR2 SYGVKD come from the germline V gene. V lost 3 bases and J lost 5; bases outside the gene matches: 8. The CDR3 nucleotides read TGTGCCATCAGTGACTGGACTAGCGGGGGGAGCGCGGAGACCCAGTACTTC. Translated, it gives CAISDWTSGGSAETQYF.

The chain employs TRBV6-4 and TRBJ2-1, with D perhaps TRBD1 (5 bases). Germline-derived CDR1 and CDR2 are MRHNA and SNTAGT. Trimming removed 2 bases from V and 9 bases from J, with 11 bases in between. The CDR3 contains 13 residues. The CDR3 here is CASSDLQTAEQFF. The CDR3 DNA reads TGTGCCAGCAGTGACCTGCAGACAGCTGAGCAGTTCTTC.

V gene TRBV11-3 combines with J gene TRBJ2-1; D not certain. The CDR3 sequence is 12 residues long. The germline CDR1 and CDR2 sequences are SGHNT and YENEEA. V was shortened by 0 bases and J by 10 bases, with 7 bases between the two germline ends. The CDR3 nucleotides read TGTGCCAGCAGCTTAGACCCGCGAGAGCAGTTCTTC. It yields the protein CASSLDPREQFF.

The chain recombines TRBV7-7 with TRBJ2-7; TRBD1 aligns across 10 bases. The length of the CDR3 is 15 residues. Germline V gene lookup returns CDR1 SSHAT and CDR2 FNYEAQ (reference sequence). With V trimmed by 3 bases and J by 3 bases, 5 bases remained unmatched. The CDR3 DNA sequence: TGTGCCAGCAGCTTCGGACAGGGGGGCAACTACGAGCAGTACTTC. It codes for CASSFGQGGNYEQYF.

The rearrangement links TRBV10-3 to TRBJ1-1, with a possible D match to TRBD1 (6 bases). The CDR3 runs to 15 residues. Per the germline V gene, CDR1 is ENHRY and CDR2 is SYGVKD. V dropped 4 bases and J dropped 5 bases, with 17 bases sitting between them. CDR3 in DNA: TGTGCCATCAGTGGAGGGAGGGGGGTTGGAACTGAAGCTTTCTTT. It encodes CAISGGRGVGTEAFF.

This clone was picked up a small number of times. The V call is TRBV10-2, the J call TRBJ1-1; maybe TRBD1 (6 bases). With 0 bases removed from V and 7 bases from J, the gap between germline ends came to 9 bases. The germline CDR1 and CDR2 sequences are WSHSY and SAAADI. The CDR3 is 13 residues long. CDR3 residues: CASSESTGIEAFF. The CDR3 nucleotides read TGCGCCAGCAGTGAGTCGACAGGAATTGAAGCTTTCTTT.

This clone was detected a few times. This sequence joins TRBV3-1 (or the pseudogene TRBV3-2) and TRBJ2-2, with 10 nucleotides matching TRBD2. The CDR3 covers 16 residues. The germline CDR1 and CDR2 sequences are LGHDT and YNNKEL (reference sequence). With V trimmed by 3 bases and J by 6 bases, 7 bases remained unmatched. CDR3 amino acids: CASSHPSGGLAGELFF. CDR3 coding DNA: TGTGCCAGCAGCCACCCTAGCGGGGGTCTGGCCGGGGAGCTGTTTTTT.

V and J are TRBV27 and TRBJ1-5; possible D gene TRBD1, 5 bases. The CDR3 has 15 amino acids. Trimming pared 7 bases from V and 0 bases from J, leaving 13 bases between. Germline loops: CDR1 MNHEY, CDR2 SMNVEV (reference sequence). The CDR3 DNA reads TGTGCCAGCATCGCCCGGGGGAATAGCAATCAGCCCCAGCATTTT. This codes for CASIARGNSNQPQHF.

This chain's CDR3 is CASSSGGGPYNEQFF. DNA of the CDR3: TGCGCCAGCAGTTCGGGAGGGGGACCATACAATGAGCAGTTCTTC. The chain combines TRBV5-1 with TRBJ2-1; 8 positions match TRBD2. Losses at the gene ends were 5 bases for V and 4 bases for J; bases not matched to a gene: 8. Germline CDR1 SGHRS, CDR2 YFSETQ. CDR3 length: 15 residues.